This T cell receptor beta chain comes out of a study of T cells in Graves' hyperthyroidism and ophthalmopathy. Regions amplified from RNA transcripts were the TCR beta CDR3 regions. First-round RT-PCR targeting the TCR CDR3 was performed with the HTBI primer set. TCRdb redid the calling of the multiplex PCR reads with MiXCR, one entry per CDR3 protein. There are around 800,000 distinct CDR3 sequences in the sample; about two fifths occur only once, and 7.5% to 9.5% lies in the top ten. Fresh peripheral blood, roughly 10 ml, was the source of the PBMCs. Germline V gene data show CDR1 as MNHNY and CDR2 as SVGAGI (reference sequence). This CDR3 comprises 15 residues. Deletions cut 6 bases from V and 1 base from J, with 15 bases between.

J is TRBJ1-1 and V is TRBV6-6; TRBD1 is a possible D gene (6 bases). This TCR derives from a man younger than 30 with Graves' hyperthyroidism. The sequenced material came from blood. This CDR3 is CASSVPLDRNTEAFF. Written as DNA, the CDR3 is TGTGCCAGCAGCGTTCCGTTGGACAGGAACACTGAAGCTTTCTTT.